A single sample gave rise to the 10 T cell receptor beta chains below, sequenced in a study of blood T cell repertoires in COVID-19 (dated by TCRdb to the early 2020s). To prepare the library, the immunoSEQ multiplex PCR assay was applied. This is the immuneACCESS table as TCRdb keeps it, with only in-frame sequences that have V and J called. A part of the clones is gone; compared with another copy, unresolved V genes explain less than half, and the rest is unexplained. In all, the sample holds 200,000 or so clones, and approximately 83% of those were seen once. Of the sample, roughly 9.8% falls within the top ten clones. Sequencing was done on a sample of peripheral blood. These receptors came from a human donor with active or convalescent COVID-19. The donor label of this sample is uncertain.

The V and J genes are TRBV19 and TRBJ1-2; 7 bases line up with TRBD1. The V gene end was trimmed by 5 bases and the J gene end by 3 bases; junction bases not matched to a gene: 6. CDR1 is LNHDA and CDR2 is SQIVND in the germline V gene (reference sequence). The CDR3 has 14 residues. The CDR3 is CASSSTGVYYGYTF. The DNA of the CDR3 is TGTGCCAGTAGTTCTACAGGGGTCTACTATGGCTACACCTTC.

V is TRBV14 and J is TRBJ2-1; no clear D gene. The length of the CDR3 is 14 residues. Per the germline V gene, CDR1 is SGHDN and CDR2 is FVKESK. V was trimmed by 4 bases and J by 5 bases, leaving 12 bases between them. Here the CDR3 reads CASSRLRRNNEQFF. The CDR3 coding sequence is TGTGCCAGCAGCCGTTTAAGGAGAAACAATGAGCAGTTCTTC.

This rearrangement joins TRBV7-3 to TRBJ2-2; 11 bases agree with TRBD1. CDR1 and CDR2 (germline): SGHTA, FQGTGA. V dropped 5 bases and J dropped 6; count of bases not matched to a gene: 8. This CDR3 is 16 amino acids long. CDR3 region: CASSERTGGGSGELFF. The CDR3 coding sequence is TGTGCCAGCAGCGAACGGACAGGGGGCGGATCCGGGGAGCTGTTTTTT.

The rearrangement links TRBV5-5 to TRBJ2-7; 10 nucleotides match TRBD2. Germline V gene sequence: CDR1 SGHKS, CDR2 YYEKEE (reference sequence). This CDR3 region has 15 residues. The junction had 6 bases not matched to a gene; V was cut back by 4 bases and J by 2 bases. The CDR3 is CASSHTSGAAYEQYF. The DNA for the CDR3 is TGTGCCAGCAGCCATACTAGCGGGGCCGCCTACGAGCAGTACTTC.

The chain has TRBV10-3 and TRBJ1-5; D is ambiguous. CDR3 size: 15 residues. The germline V and J ends were trimmed by 0 bases and 1 base, with 7 bases remaining between them. Per germline, CDR1 ENHRY and CDR2 SYGVKD. CDR3 in DNA: TGTGCCATCAGTGAGTCCGGGGTGAGCAATCAGCCCCAGCATTTT. Translated: CAISESGVSNQPQHF.

The V and J genes are TRBV6-5 and TRBJ1-2; TRBD1 matches 7 bases. Germline trimming cut 5 bases from V and 0 bases from J; bases unmatched to any gene: 6. Germline values: CDR1 MNHEY, CDR2 SVGAGI. This CDR3 comprises 15 residues. The CDR3 protein is CASSPGQLANYGYTF. In DNA form, the CDR3 reads TGTGCCAGCAGTCCGGGACAGTTAGCTAACTATGGCTACACCTTC.

The chain couples TRBV9 to TRBJ2-2, with D possibly matching TRBD1 (5 bases). The CDR3 covers 16 residues. V lost 0 bases and J 7 bases, leaving 16 bases between the germline ends. From germline, CDR1 is SGDLS and CDR2 YYNGEE. The DNA of the CDR3 is TGTGCCAGCAGCGTAGGTTCAGGGTTGGCCAACGGGGAGCTGTTTTTT. It specifies CASSVGSGLANGELFF.

The chain links TRBV7-9 to TRBJ2-1; TRBD2 agrees at 8 bases. The CDR3 spans 15 residues. Germline-derived CDR1 and CDR2 are SEHNR and FQNEAQ (reference sequence). V dropped 5 bases and J dropped 8; count of bases not matched to a gene: 11. The CDR3 reads CASSPPFREGHEQFF. The CDR3 DNA sequence: TGTGCCAGCAGCCCCCCTTTCCGGGAGGGCCATGAGCAGTTCTTC.

This chain uses TRBV7-9 with TRBJ2-2; no definite D call. The V end lost 6 bases, the J end lost 0 bases, and 8 bases lay between the germline ends. The CDR3 is made up of 14 amino acids. In germline, CDR1 is SEHNR, CDR2 FQNEAQ (reference sequence). CDR3 residues: CASRPTSNTGELFF. CDR3 bases: TGTGCCAGCAGGCCAACTTCGAACACCGGGGAGCTGTTTTTT.

The chain has TRBV18 and TRBJ1-6, with D tentatively TRBD1 (6 bases). V was shortened by 1 base and J by 7 bases, with 11 bases between the two germline ends. The CDR3 is made up of 15 amino acids. In germline, CDR1 is KGHSH, CDR2 LQKENI. This chain's CDR3 is CASSPQQGLNSPLHF. In DNA form, the CDR3 reads TGTGCCAGCTCACCACAACAGGGTCTAAATTCACCCCTCCACTTT. Together with reference TRBV18 and TRBJ1-6, the CDR3 gives the full variable domain: NAGVMQNPRHLVRRRGQEARLRCSPMKGHSHVYWYRQLPEEGLKFMVYLQKENIIDESGMPKERFSAEFPKEGPSILRIQQVVRGDSAAYFCASSPQQGLNSPLHFGNGTRLTVT.